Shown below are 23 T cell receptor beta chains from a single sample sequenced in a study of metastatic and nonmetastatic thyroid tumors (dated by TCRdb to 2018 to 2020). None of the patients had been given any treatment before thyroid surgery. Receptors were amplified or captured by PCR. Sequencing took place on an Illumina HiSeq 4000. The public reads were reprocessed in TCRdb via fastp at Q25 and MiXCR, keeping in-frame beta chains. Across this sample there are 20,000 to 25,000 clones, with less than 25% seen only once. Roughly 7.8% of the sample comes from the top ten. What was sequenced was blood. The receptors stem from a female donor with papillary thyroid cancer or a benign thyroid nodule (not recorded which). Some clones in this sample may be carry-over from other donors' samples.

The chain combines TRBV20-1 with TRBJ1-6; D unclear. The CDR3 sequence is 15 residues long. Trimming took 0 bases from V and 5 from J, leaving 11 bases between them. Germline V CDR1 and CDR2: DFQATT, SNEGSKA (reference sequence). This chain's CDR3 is CSARDMHSDNSPLHF. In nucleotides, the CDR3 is TGCAGTGCTAGAGATATGCACAGCGATAATTCACCCCTCCACTTT.

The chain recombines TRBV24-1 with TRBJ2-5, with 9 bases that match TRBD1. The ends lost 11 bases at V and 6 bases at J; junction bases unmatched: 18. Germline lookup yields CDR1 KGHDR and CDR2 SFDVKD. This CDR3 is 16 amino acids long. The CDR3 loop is CAITIPWTGEGKTQYF. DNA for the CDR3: TGTGCCATCACGATCCCCTGGACAGGGGAGGGAAAGACCCAGTACTTC.

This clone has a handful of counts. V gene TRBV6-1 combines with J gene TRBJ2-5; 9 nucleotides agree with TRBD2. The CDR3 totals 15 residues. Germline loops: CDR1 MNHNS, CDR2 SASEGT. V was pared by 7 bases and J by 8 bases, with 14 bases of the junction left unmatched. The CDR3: CASIPLAGWGDTQYF. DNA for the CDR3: TGTGCCAGCATTCCCCTAGCGGGATGGGGAGATACCCAGTACTTC.

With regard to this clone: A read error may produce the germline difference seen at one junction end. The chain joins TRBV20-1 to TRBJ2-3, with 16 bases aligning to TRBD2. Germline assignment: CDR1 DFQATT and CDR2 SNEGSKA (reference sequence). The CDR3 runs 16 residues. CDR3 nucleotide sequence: TGCAGTGCGCTGGGGACTAGCGGGAGGGCCGCAGATATGCAGTATTTT. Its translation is CSALGTSGRAADMQYF.

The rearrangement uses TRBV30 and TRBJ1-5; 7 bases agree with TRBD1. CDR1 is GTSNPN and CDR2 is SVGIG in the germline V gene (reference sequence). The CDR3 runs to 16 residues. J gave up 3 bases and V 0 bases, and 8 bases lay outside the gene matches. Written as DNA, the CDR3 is TGTGCCTGGAGTGTATACAGGACAGGAATCAATCAGCCCCAGCATTTT. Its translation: CAWSVYRTGINQPQHF.

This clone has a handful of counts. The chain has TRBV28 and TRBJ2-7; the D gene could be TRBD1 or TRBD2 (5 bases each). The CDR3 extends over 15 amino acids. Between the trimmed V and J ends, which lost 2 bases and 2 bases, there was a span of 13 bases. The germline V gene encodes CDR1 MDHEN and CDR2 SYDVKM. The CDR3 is CASSLIGTEAYEQYF. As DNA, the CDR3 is TGTGCCAGCAGTTTAATAGGGACGGAAGCCTACGAGCAGTACTTC.

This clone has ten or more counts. The CDR3 sequence is CASSPRLNSGNTEAFF. CDR3 in DNA: TGTGCCAGCAGCCCTCGCCTCAATTCGGGAAACACTGAAGCTTTCTTT. V gene TRBV11-2 combines with J gene TRBJ1-1; D gene unclear. Germline V CDR1 and CDR2: SGHAT, FQNNGV. Trimming removed 5 bases at V and 2 bases at J, with 18 bases between. The CDR3 extends over 16 amino acids. Supplemented by reference TRBV11-2 and TRBJ1-1, the full variable domain reads EAGVAQSPRYKIIEKRQSVAFWCNPISGHATLYWYQQILGQGPKLLIQFQNNGVVDDSQLPKDRFSAERLKGVDSTLKIQPAKLEDSAVYLCASSPRLNSGNTEAFFGQGTRLTVV.

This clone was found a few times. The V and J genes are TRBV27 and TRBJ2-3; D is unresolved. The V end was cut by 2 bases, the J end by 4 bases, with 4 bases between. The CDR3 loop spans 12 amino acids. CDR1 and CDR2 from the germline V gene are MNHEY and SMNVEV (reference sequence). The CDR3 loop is CASSLTSDTQYF. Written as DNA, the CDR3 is TGTGCCAGCAGTTTAACTTCAGATACGCAGTATTTT.

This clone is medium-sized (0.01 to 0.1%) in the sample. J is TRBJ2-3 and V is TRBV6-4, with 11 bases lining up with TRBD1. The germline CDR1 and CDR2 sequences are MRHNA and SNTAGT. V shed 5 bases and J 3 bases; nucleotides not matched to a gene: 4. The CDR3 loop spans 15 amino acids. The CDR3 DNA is TGTGCCAGCAGTCCGGGACAGGGGGGAACAGATACGCAGTATTTT. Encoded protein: CASSPGQGGTDTQYF.

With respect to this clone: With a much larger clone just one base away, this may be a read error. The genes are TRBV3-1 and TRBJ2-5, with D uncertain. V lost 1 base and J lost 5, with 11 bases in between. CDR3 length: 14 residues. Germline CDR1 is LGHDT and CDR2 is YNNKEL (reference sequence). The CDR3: CASSQGPSEETQYF. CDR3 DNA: TGTGCCAGCAGCCAAGGGCCCAGTGAGGAGACCCAGTACTTC.

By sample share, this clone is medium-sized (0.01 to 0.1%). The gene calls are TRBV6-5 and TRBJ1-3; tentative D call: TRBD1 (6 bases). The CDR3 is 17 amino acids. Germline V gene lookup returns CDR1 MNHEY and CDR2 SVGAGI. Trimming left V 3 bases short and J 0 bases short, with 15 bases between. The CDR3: CASSYSYRGGSGNTIYF. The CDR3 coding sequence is TGTGCCAGCAGTTATAGTTACAGAGGGGGCTCTGGAAACACCATATATTTT.

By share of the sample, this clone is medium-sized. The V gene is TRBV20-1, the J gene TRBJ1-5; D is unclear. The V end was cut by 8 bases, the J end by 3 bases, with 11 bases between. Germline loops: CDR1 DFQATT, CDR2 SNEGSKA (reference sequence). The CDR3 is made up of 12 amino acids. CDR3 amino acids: CSPGQANQPQHF. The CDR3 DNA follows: TGCAGTCCCGGCCAGGCCAATCAGCCCCAGCATTTT.

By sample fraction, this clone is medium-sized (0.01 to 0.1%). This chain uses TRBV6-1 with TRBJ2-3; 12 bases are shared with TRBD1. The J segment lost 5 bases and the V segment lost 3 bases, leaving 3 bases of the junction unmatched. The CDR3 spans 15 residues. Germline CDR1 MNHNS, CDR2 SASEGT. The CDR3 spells CASSEGQGAGDTQYF. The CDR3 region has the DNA TGTGCCAGCAGTGAGGGACAGGGGGCGGGAGATACGCAGTATTTT.

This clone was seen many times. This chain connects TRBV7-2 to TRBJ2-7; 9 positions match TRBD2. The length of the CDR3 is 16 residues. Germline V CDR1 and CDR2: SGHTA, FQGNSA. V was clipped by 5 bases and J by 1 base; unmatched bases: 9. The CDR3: CASSHIPAGGSYEQYF. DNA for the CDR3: TGTGCCAGCAGCCACATCCCAGCGGGAGGTTCCTACGAGCAGTACTTC.

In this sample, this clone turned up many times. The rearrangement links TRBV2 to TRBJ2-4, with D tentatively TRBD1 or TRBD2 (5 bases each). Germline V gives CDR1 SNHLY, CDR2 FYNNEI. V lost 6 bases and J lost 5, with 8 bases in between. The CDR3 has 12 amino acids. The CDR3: CASRGDENIQYF. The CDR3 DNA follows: TGTGCCAGCAGGGGGGATGAAAACATTCAGTACTTC.

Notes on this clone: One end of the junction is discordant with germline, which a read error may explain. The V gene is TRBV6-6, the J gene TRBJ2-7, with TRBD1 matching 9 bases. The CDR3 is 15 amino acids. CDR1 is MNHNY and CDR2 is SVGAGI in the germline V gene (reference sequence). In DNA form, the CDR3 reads TGTGCCATCAGTTACTCTCGGACAGGGGTGGGCGAGCAGTACTTC. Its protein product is CAISYSRTGVGEQYF.

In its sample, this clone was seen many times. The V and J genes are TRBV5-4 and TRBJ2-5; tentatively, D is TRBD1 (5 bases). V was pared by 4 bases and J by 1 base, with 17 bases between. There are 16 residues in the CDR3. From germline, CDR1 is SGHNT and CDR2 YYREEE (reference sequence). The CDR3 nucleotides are TGTGCCAGCAGCAGAGAACCACAGGTGTTCCAAGAGACCCAGTACTTC. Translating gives CASSREPQVFQETQYF.

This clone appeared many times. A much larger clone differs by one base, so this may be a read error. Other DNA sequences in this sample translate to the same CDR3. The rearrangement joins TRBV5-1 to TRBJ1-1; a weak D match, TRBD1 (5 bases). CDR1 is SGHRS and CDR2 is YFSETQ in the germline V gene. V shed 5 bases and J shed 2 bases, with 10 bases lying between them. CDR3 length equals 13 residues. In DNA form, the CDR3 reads TGCGCCAGCAGGGGGACTGACAACACTGAAGCTTTCTTT. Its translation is CASRGTDNTEAFF.

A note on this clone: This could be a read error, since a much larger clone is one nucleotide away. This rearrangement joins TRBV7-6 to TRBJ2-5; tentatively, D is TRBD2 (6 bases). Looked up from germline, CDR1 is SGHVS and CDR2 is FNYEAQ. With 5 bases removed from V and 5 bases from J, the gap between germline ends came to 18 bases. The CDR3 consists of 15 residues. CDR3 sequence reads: CASSPLAWGGETQYF. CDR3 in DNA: TGTGCCAGCAGCCCCCTAGCGTGGGGTGGGGAGACCCAGTACTTC.

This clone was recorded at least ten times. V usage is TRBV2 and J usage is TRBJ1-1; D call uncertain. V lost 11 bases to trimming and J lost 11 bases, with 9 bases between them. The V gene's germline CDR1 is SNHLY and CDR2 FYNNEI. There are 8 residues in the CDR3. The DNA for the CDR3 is TGTGCCGGGATTAGTGCTTTCTTT. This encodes CAGISAFF.

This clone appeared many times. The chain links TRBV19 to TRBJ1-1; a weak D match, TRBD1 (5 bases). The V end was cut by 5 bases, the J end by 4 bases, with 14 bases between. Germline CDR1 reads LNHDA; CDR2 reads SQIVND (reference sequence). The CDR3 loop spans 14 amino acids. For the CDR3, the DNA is TGTGCCAGTAGTGTGACAGCAACGGGCACTGAAGCTTTCTTT. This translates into CASSVTATGTEAFF.

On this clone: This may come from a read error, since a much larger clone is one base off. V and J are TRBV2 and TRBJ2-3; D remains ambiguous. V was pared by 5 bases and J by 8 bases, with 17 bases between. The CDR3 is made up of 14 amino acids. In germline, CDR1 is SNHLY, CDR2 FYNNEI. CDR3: CASSNYLSTVTQYF. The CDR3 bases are TGTGCCAGCAGTAACTACTTGAGCACGGTTACGCAGTATTTT.

This CDR3 reads CASSEQAGAGNEQFF. CDR3 coding DNA: TGTGCCAGCAGTGAACAAGCGGGAGCGGGCAATGAGCAGTTCTTC. The chain couples TRBV6-1 to TRBJ2-1; 8 bases are shared with TRBD2. Trimming at V came to 2 bases and at J to 6 bases, leaving 6 bases not matched to a gene. There are 15 residues in the CDR3. The germline CDR1 and CDR2 sequences are MNHNS and SASEGT.